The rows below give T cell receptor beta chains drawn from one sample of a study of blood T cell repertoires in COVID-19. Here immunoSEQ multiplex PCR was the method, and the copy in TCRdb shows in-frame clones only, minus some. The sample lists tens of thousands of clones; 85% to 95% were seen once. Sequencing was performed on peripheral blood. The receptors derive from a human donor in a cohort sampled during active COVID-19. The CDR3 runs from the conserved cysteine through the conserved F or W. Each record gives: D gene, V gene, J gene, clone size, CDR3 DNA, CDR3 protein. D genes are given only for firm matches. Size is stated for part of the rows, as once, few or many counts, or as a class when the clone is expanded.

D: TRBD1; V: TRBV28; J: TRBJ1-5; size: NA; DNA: TGTGCCAGCAGTGTACTGGACAGGATTAATCAGCCCCAGCATTTT; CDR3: CASSVLDRINQPQHF
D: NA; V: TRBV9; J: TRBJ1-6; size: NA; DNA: TGTGCCAGCAGCCCCCGGGTTGGGGAGGCTCAGAATTCACCCCTCCACTTT; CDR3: CASSPRVGEAQNSPLHF
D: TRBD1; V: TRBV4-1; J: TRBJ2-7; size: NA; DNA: TGCGCCAGCAGCCCGGACAGGGGCTACGAGCAGTACTTC; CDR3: CASSPDRGYEQYF
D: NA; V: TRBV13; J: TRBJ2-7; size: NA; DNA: TGTGCCAGCAGCTTTGAGGGTGCCTACGAGCAGTACTTC; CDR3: CASSFEGAYEQYF
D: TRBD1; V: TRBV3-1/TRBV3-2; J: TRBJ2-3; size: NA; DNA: TGTGCCAGCAGCGGGACAGGGGGCAAAGATACGCAGTATTTT; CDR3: CASSGTGGKDTQYF
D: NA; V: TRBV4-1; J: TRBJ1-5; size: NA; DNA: TGCGCCAGCAGCCAAGCAACGCCAGGGGATCAGCCCCAGCATTTT; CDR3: CASSQATPGDQPQHF
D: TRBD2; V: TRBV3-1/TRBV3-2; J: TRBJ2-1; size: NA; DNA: TGTGCCAGCAGCCAAGCTAGGACTAGCGGGCCCGGTGAGCAGTTCTTC; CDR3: CASSQARTSGPGEQFF
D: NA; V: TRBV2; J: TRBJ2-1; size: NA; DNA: TGTGCCAGCTGTCTGGATTCCGTGACTCACAATGAGCAGTTCTTC; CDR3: CASCLDSVTHNEQFF
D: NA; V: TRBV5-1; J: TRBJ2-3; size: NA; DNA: TGCGCCAGCAGCCCGGGCACAGATACGCAGTATTTT; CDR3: CASSPGTDTQYF
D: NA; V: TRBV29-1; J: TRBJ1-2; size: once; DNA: TGCAGCGCCCTAGCTAACTATGGCTACACCTTC; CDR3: CSALANYGYTF
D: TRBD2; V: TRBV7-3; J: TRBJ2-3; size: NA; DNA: TGTGCCAGCAGCTCCGGACTAGCGGGAGGCACAGATACGCAGTATTTT; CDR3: CASSSGLAGGTDTQYF
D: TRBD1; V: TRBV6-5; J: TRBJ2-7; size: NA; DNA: TGTGCCAGCAGCTCGTCAGGGACAGGGGCCTACGAGCAGTACTTC; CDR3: CASSSSGTGAYEQYF
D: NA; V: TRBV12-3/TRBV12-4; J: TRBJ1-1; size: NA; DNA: TGTGCCAGCAGTTCAAGGGGTACCACTGAAGCTTTCTTT; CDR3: CASSSRGTTEAFF
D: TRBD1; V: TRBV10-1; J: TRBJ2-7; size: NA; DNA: TGCGCCACCTTGACAGGGAGCTCCTACGAGCAGTACTTC; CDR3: CATLTGSSYEQYF
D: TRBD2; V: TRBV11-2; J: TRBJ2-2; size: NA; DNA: TGTGCCAGCAGCCGTACTAGCGGGAGGAACACCGGGGAGCTGTTTTTT; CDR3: CASSRTSGRNTGELFF
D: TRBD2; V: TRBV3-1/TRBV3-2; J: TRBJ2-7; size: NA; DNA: TGTGCCAGCAGCCGAAGATGGGGGCAGCGGGGGACCTACGAGCAGTACTTC; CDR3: CASSRRWGQRGTYEQYF
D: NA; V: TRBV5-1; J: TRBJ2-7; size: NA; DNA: TGCGCCAGCAGCTTGGCGGCAGGGATCTCCTACGAGCAGTACTTC; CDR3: CASSLAAGISYEQYF
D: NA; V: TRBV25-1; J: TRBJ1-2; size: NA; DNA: TGTGCCAGCAGTGAATACCCGGGGGGGAAGTATGGCTACACCTTC; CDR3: CASSEYPGGKYGYTF
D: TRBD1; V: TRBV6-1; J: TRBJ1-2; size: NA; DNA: TGTGCCAGCAGTGAAGCGGGGGACAGGTCGGGCTACACCTTC; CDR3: CASSEAGDRSGYTF
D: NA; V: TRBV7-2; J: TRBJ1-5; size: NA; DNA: TGTGCCAGCAGCTTAGTAGGGGCCCCGAATCAGCCCCAGCATTTT; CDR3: CASSLVGAPNQPQHF
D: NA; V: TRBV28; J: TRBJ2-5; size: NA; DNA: TGTGCCAGCAGTCTTGGGACCTACTCGACTAGTCTCCGAGAGACCCAGTACTTC; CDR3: CASSLGTYSTSLRETQYF
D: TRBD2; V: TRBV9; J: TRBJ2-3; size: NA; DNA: TGTGCCAGCAGCGTAGAGCGGGGGGGATTTGATCCGCAGTATTTT; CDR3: CASSVERGGFDPQYF
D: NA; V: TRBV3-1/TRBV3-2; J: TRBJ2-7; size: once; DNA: TGTGCCAGCAGCCAAGTTTCCCAGGTCCTGAGGCAGTACTTC; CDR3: CASSQVSQVLRQYF
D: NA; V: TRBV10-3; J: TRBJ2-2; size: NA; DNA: TGTGCCATCAGGAGGGGGAGCACCGGGGAGCTGTTTTTT; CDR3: CAIRRGSTGELFF
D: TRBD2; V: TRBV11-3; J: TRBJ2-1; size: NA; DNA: TGTGCCAGCAGCCAACCCCCGGGACTAGCAGGGCAGTTCTTC; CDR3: CASSQPPGLAGQFF
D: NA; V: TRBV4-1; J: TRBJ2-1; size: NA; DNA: TGCGCCAGCAGCCTCCTATTCAGGGGCGGTGAGCAGTTCTTC; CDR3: CASSLLFRGGEQFF
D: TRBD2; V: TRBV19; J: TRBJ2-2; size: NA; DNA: TGTGCCAGTAGGAAAGGGACTAGCGGCGGGGAGCTGTTTTTT; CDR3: CASRKGTSGGELFF
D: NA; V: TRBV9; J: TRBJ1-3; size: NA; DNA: TGTGCCAGCAGTGCAGGTCTCTCTGGAAACACCATATATTTT; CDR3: CASSAGLSGNTIYF
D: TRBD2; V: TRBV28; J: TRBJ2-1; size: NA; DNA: TGTGCCAGCAGTATAGCGGGACTGACGACAATGAAGCAGTTCTTC; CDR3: CASSIAGLTTMKQFF
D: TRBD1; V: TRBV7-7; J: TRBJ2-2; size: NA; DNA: TGTGCCAGCAGCGGAAGGGGGACAGGGAACACCGGGGAGCTGTTTTTT; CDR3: CASSGRGTGNTGELFF
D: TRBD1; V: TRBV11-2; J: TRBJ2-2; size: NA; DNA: TGTGCCAGCAGCTATCGGACAGGGGGCGCCCCGACCGGGGAGCTGTTTTTT; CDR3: CASSYRTGGAPTGELFF
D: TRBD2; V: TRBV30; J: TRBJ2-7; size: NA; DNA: TGTGCCTGGAGGCTAGCGGGAAACTCCTACGAGCAGTACTTC; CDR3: CAWRLAGNSYEQYF
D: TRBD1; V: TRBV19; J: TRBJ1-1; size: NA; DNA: TGTGCCAGTAGTGACCTATCCGGGACAGGAAACACTGAAGCTTTCTTT; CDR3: CASSDLSGTGNTEAFF
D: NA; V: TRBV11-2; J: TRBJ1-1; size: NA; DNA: TGTGCCAGCAGCTCCGATCTTAGTGAAGCTTTCTTT; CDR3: CASSSDLSEAFF
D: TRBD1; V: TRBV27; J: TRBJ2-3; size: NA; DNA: TGTGCCAGCAGTCCAAGGGGGCCTAGCACAGATACGCAGTATTTT; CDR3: CASSPRGPSTDTQYF
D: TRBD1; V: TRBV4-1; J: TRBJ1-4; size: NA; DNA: TGCGCCAGCAGCCTAGGACAGGGACGAGAAAAACTGTTTTTT; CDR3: CASSLGQGREKLFF
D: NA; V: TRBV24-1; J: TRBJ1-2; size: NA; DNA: TGTGCCACCAGAGACGTTCCGCAGGGGCACTATGGCTACACCTTC; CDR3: CATRDVPQGHYGYTF
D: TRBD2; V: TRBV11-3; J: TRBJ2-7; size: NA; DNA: TGTGCCAGCAGCTCGCCACCGCCTAACGGCGGGAGTGCCAATAGGGAGCAGTACTTC; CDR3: CASSSPPPNGGSANREQYF
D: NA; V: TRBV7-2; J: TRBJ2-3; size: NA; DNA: TGTGCCAGCACTATGCTTAAATCCAGGGAAACAGATACGCAGTATTTT; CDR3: CASTMLKSRETDTQYF
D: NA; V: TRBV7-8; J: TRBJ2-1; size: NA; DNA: TGTGCCAGCAGCTTAGTGTCATCACATAATGAGCAGTTCTTC; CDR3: CASSLVSSHNEQFF
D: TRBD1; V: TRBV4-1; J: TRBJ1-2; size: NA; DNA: TGCGCCAGCAGCCACCCCGTCGGGACAGGGAGCTATGGCTACACCTTC; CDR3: CASSHPVGTGSYGYTF
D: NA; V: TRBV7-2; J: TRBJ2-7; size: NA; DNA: TGTGCCAGCAGCCCAGGCAGCCCTGGGGAGCAGTACTTC; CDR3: CASSPGSPGEQYF
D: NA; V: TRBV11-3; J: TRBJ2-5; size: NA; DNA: TGTGCCAGCAGCCCGAGGGAAGTATCGTGGGAGACCCAGTACTTC; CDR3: CASSPREVSWETQYF
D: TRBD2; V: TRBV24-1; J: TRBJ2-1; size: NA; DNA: TGTGCCACCAGTGACCCGACTAGCGGGAGCTCCTACAATGAGCAGTTCTTC; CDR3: CATSDPTSGSSYNEQFF
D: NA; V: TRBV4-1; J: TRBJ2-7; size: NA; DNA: TGCGCCAGCAGCCAAGAGGGGAGGTCCTACGAGCAGTACTTC; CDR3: CASSQEGRSYEQYF
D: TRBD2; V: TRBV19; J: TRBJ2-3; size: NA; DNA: TGTGCCAGTACGCCTGGCGGGGGAATCACAGATACGCAGTATTTT; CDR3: CASTPGGGITDTQYF
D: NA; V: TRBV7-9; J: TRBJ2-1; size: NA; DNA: TGTGCCAGCAGCTTAGGAGGAGGAGGGCAGGGTGAGCAGTTCTTC; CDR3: CASSLGGGGQGEQFF
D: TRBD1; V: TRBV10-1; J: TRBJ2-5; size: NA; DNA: TGCGCCAGCAGTGAGAGACAGGGTTTGGAGACCCAGTACTTC; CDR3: CASSERQGLETQYF
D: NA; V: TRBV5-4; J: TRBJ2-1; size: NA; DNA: TGTGCCAGCAGCTTACCCGGGGACTACAATGAGCAGTTCTTC; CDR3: CASSLPGDYNEQFF